Below, 28 T cell receptor beta chains from the same sample are listed, as sequenced in a study of regulatory T cells in long-lasting Graves disease. The time point here: persistent/refractory GD, antithyroid drugs over 5 years with positive TRAb. PBMC RNA served as the TCR library source. In building TCR beta libraries, iRepertoire HTBI primers were used together with Arm-PCR of CDR3 regions. Each CDR3 protein gets one entry after TCRdb re-called the multiplex PCR reads with MiXCR. In the table there are about 470,000 distinct CDR3 sequences, about a fifth of which are singletons. The sample was peripheral blood mononuclear cells (PBMCs), taken when the disease was refractory, from a patient treated with antithyroid drugs. Receptors were obtained from a female donor with Graves disease.

This clonotype was detected only a few times. The CDR3 loop reads CASSRTDLADGYTF. CDR3 nucleotide sequence: TGTGCCAGCAGCCGGACAGACCTAGCGGATGGCTACACCTTC. The gene calls are TRBV7-9 and TRBJ1-2, with D perhaps TRBD1 (6 bases). Trimming cost V 5 bases and J 6 bases, with 16 bases left between them. This CDR3 has 14 residues. CDR1 is SEHNR, CDR2 FQNEAQ, per germline (reference sequence).

The genes are TRBV20-1 and TRBJ1-3; D is perhaps TRBD1 (5 bases). Per the germline V gene, CDR1 is DFQATT and CDR2 is SNEGSKA (reference sequence). There are 16 residues in the CDR3. V gave up 3 bases and J gave up 1 base, with 16 bases separating them. CDR3 region: CSASKLSRGSGNTIYF. As DNA, the CDR3 is TGCAGTGCTAGTAAGCTTTCGAGGGGTTCTGGAAACACCATATATTTT.

J is TRBJ2-1 and V is TRBV19; perhaps TRBD2 as D (6 bases). Germline lookup yields CDR1 LNHDA and CDR2 SQIVND (reference sequence). V dropped 8 bases and J dropped 5 bases, with 19 bases sitting between them. This CDR3 contains 15 residues. CDR3 bases: TGTGCCAGTGGTGGGACTTACCAAGAGAACAATGAGCAGTTCTTC. Encoded protein: CASGGTYQENNEQFF.

The chain recombines TRBV19 with TRBJ1-5, with D hard to call. From germline, CDR1 is LNHDA and CDR2 SQIVND (reference sequence). V gave up 2 bases and J gave up 5 bases, with 7 bases separating them. CDR3 length equals 13 residues. The CDR3 sequence is CASSISLDQPQHF. The CDR3, as DNA: TGTGCCAGTAGTATATCCCTAGATCAGCCCCAGCATTTT.

The V and J genes are TRBV6-9 and TRBJ2-2; D possibly corresponds to TRBD1 (5 bases). Germline CDR1 and CDR2: MNHGY and SVAAGI. CDR3 length equals 14 residues. Trimming stripped 3 bases from V and 6 bases from J, with 11 bases between. CDR3 residues: CASSYRETSGELFF. The CDR3 DNA reads TGTGCCAGCAGTTACAGGGAAACCTCCGGGGAGCTGTTTTTT.

CDR3 in DNA: TGTGCCAGCAGTGAAGGGTCTAGCGGGACCCATGAGCAGTTCTTC. Translation gives CASSEGSSGTHEQFF. The chain uses TRBV2 and TRBJ2-1; 9 nucleotides match TRBD2. The V segment lost 1 base and the J segment 8 bases; nucleotides outside the gene matches: 6. Germline V gene lookup returns CDR1 SNHLY and CDR2 FYNNEI. CDR3 length: 15 amino acids.

This clonotype was observed a handful of times. CDR3 region: CASSYSDLVANTGELFF. The CDR3 coding sequence is TGTGCCAGCAGTTACTCCGATTTAGTCGCGAACACCGGGGAGCTGTTTTTT. This chain uses TRBV6-5 with TRBJ2-2; D remains unclear. This CDR3 has 17 amino acids. V lost 0 bases to trimming and J lost 0 bases, with 11 bases between them. Germline CDR1 reads MNHEY; CDR2 reads SVGAGI.

This chain links TRBV7-2 with TRBJ1-1; unclear D gene. CDR1 is SGHTA and CDR2 is FQGNSA in the germline V gene. V lost 5 bases to trimming and J lost 5 bases, with 15 bases between them. CDR3 size: 14 residues. The CDR3 spells CASSLLSKRTEAFF. In DNA form, the CDR3 reads TGTGCCAGCAGCCTCTTGTCAAAACGGACTGAAGCTTTCTTT.

A word on this clonotype: The junction departs from germline at one end; a sequencing error may be responsible. The chain employs TRBV28 and TRBJ1-5; D gene ambiguous. The CDR3 sequence is 15 residues long. The germline V gene has CDR1 MDHEN and CDR2 SYDVKM. The CDR3 loop reads CASSLRGYSNRPQHF. For the CDR3, the DNA is TGTGCCAGCAGTTTACGAGGGTATAGCAATCGGCCCCAGCATTTT.

This clonotype appeared many times. The V gene is TRBV30, the J gene TRBJ1-4; D unclear. This CDR3 comprises 13 residues. Per the germline V gene, CDR1 is GTSNPN and CDR2 is SVGIG (reference sequence). The V gene lost 2 bases and the J gene lost 12 bases, with 16 bases spanning the gap. CDR3 loop: CAWSWGPNGELFF. The CDR3 DNA reads as TGTGCCTGGAGTTGGGGTCCGAATGGGGAACTGTTTTTT.

At least ten counts were recorded for this clonotype. This chain joins TRBV12-3 or TRBV12-4 and TRBJ1-5, with TRBD1 as a possible D gene (5 bases). Trimming took off 8 bases at V and 4 bases at J, with 9 bases between the two ends. The CDR3 sequence is 12 residues long. CDR3 coding DNA: TGTGCCAGCGGGGCGAGGAATCAGCCCCAGCATTTT. It codes for CASGARNQPQHF.

The chain combines TRBV6-1 with TRBJ1-1; maybe TRBD1 (6 bases). Germline CDR1 is MNHNS and CDR2 is SASEGT. V lost 6 bases to trimming and J lost 2 bases, with 19 bases between them. This CDR3 has 16 amino acids. The CDR3 sequence: CASSRYPTGINTEAFF. CDR3 nucleotides: TGTGCCAGCAGCCGATACCCTACAGGGATCAACACTGAAGCTTTCTTT.

This rearrangement joins TRBV7-2 to TRBJ2-7; the match to TRBD2 covers 8 bases. The CDR3 covers 14 residues. The V gene end was trimmed by 0 bases and the J gene end by 6 bases; junction bases not matched to a gene: 4. Germline values: CDR1 SGHTA, CDR2 FQGNSA. The CDR3 coding sequence is TGTGCCAGCAGCTTAGCAGCGGGAGAGCGCGAGCAGTACTTC. Its translation is CASSLAAGEREQYF.

There are a few counts of this clonotype. In DNA, the CDR3 is TGTGCCAGCAGCGTAGATGGGGGCGAGCAGTACTTC. It yields the protein CASSVDGGEQYF. The chain links TRBV9 to TRBJ2-7, with D perhaps given as TRBD1 or TRBD2 (5 bases each). Per the germline V gene, CDR1 is SGDLS and CDR2 is YYNGEE. This CDR3 comprises 12 residues. Trimming removed 0 bases from V and 6 bases from J, with 7 bases in between.

This chain links TRBV4-1 with TRBJ2-7; the D is unclear. Trimming shortened V by 0 bases and J by 0 bases, and 6 bases separated the two germline ends. The germline V gene encodes CDR1 MGHRA and CDR2 YSYEKL. The CDR3 spans 14 residues. CDR3 in DNA: TGCGCCAGCAGCCAAGAACCCAGCTCCTACGAGCAGTACTTC. As protein: CASSQEPSSYEQYF.

The chain links TRBV10-3 to TRBJ2-7; D possibly uses TRBD1 or TRBD2 (5 bases each). The CDR3 loop spans 15 amino acids. With 0 bases removed from V and 4 bases from J, the gap between germline ends came to 13 bases. The germline V gene encodes CDR1 ENHRY and CDR2 SYGVKD. The CDR3 reads CAISESRRDGYEQYF. The CDR3 DNA reads as TGTGCCATCAGTGAGTCCAGAAGGGACGGTTACGAGCAGTACTTC.

A word on this clonotype: A much larger clone differs from this one at a single base, so this may be a read error. V gene TRBV6-5 combines with J gene TRBJ1-1, with unresolved D. Trimming removed 0 bases at V and 4 bases at J, with 9 bases between. The length of the CDR3 is 14 residues. Germline CDR1 and CDR2: MNHEY and SVGAGI. CDR3 residues: CASSYSRASTEAFF. The CDR3 region has the DNA TGTGCCAGCAGTTACTCCCGGGCGAGCACTGAAGCTTTCTTT.

This clonotype was seen only a few times. J is TRBJ1-6 and V is TRBV5-6, with 7 nucleotides matching TRBD1. Germline lookup yields CDR1 SGHDT and CDR2 YYEEEE. This CDR3 is built from 14 residues. V trimming: 5 bases; J trimming: 7 bases; junction bases outside the gene matches: 6. This CDR3 is CASRRDRGNSPLHF. The CDR3 DNA is TGTGCCAGCAGACGGGACAGAGGCAATTCACCCCTCCACTTT.

The CDR3 loop reads CASSYLGARDEQYF. The DNA of the CDR3 is TGTGCCAGCAGTTATTTGGGGGCGCGCGACGAGCAGTACTTC. The rearrangement joins TRBV6-9 to TRBJ2-7; TRBD1 is a possible D gene (6 bases). V was clipped by 1 base and J by 5 bases, with 12 bases between them. Germline V CDR1 and CDR2: MNHGY, SVAAGI. The CDR3 sequence is 14 residues long.

The table lists this clonotype with many counts. The chain links TRBV6-5 to TRBJ2-7; either TRBD1 or TRBD2 may supply D (5 bases each). The CDR3 loop spans 15 amino acids. With 4 bases removed from V and 2 bases from J, the gap between germline ends came to 15 bases. The germline CDR1 and CDR2 sequences are MNHEY and SVGAGI. DNA for the CDR3: TGTGCCAGCAGTTTTTTCTCCGGGGCAACCTACGAGCAGTACTTC. This translates into CASSFFSGATYEQYF.

V usage is TRBV6-1 and J usage is TRBJ2-7, with D tentatively TRBD1 or TRBD2 (5 bases each). CDR3 length: 14 amino acids. Germline CDR1 MNHNS, CDR2 SASEGT. Trimming shortened V by 8 bases and J by 3 bases, and 17 bases separated the two germline ends. CDR3 region: CASRDPLHIYEQYF. The CDR3 bases are TGTGCCAGCCGGGACCCCTTACACATCTACGAGCAGTACTTC.

The sample holds a few counts of this clonotype. Germline is not matched at one junction end, which may reflect a read error. The V gene is TRBV12-3 or TRBV12-4, the J gene TRBJ2-2; tentatively, D is TRBD1 (5 bases). CDR3 length: 15 residues. This CDR3 reads CASSPQTAYTGELFF. The CDR3 DNA sequence: TGCGCCAGCAGTCCGCAGACAGCCTACACCGGGGAGCTGTTTTTT.

This clonotype was counted a few times. The chain is built from TRBV5-1 and TRBJ1-1; D is perhaps TRBD1 (5 bases). CDR3 length: 14 amino acids. Germline CDR1 reads SGHRS; CDR2 reads YFSETQ. V was pared by 1 base and J by 4 bases, with 11 bases between. In nucleotides, the CDR3 is TGCGCCAGCAGCTTGTGGGGAGGGACCACTGAAGCTTTCTTT. Its protein product is CASSLWGGTTEAFF.

For this clonotype: A much larger clone sits a single nucleotide away, making a read error possible. Because the CDR3 is missing its conserved closing phenylalanine or tryptophan, this is likely a read error. J is TRBJ1-5 and V is TRBV7-9; 7 nucleotides line up with TRBD1. J gave up 4 bases and V 3 bases, and 6 bases lay outside the gene matches. This CDR3 is built from 15 residues. Germline assignment: CDR1 SEHNR and CDR2 FQNEAQ (reference sequence). The CDR3 loop reads CASSFRDRRNQPQHS. CDR3 coding DNA: TGTGCCAGCAGCTTCCGGGACAGACGAAATCAGCCCCAGCATTCT.

In its sample, this clonotype was seen many times. The genes are TRBV6-1 and TRBJ1-1; D remains unclear. CDR3 length: 13 residues. Per the germline V gene, CDR1 is MNHNS and CDR2 is SASEGT. Trimming took 0 bases from V and 3 from J, leaving 5 bases between them. The DNA of the CDR3 is TGTGCCAGCAGTGAAGCGATAGACACTGAAGCTTTCTTT. This translates into CASSEAIDTEAFF.

This clonotype was recorded many times. The CDR3 here is CSVELGTGGYGYTF. CDR3 DNA: TGCAGCGTTGAGTTGGGGACAGGGGGCTATGGCTACACCTTC. The J gene is TRBJ1-2, the V gene TRBV29-1, with TRBD1 identical over 11 bases. The J segment lost 4 bases and the V segment lost 3 bases, leaving 4 bases of the junction unmatched. Looked up from germline, CDR1 is SQVTM and CDR2 is ANQGSEA. The CDR3 covers 14 residues.

The chain couples TRBV4-3 to TRBJ1-2; a possible D gene is TRBD1 (5 bases). The germline CDR1 and CDR2 sequences are LGHNA and YSLEER. V lost 0 bases and J 4 bases, leaving 15 bases between the germline ends. The CDR3 runs to 16 residues. CDR3 amino acids: CASSQDLTGVFYGYTF. The CDR3 DNA reads as TGCGCCAGCAGCCAAGATCTTACAGGCGTCTTCTATGGCTACACCTTC.

This clonotype was seen ten or more times. The rearrangement links TRBV7-9 to TRBJ2-7, with 7 bases aligning to TRBD2. The CDR3 sequence is 13 residues long. V lost 5 bases, J lost 5 bases, and 6 bases stayed unmatched. Germline lookup yields CDR1 SEHNR and CDR2 FQNEAQ (reference sequence). The CDR3 nucleotides are TGTGCCAGCAGCACCAACCGGGGGGACGAGCAGTACTTC. Amino acids: CASSTNRGDEQYF.